This paragraph reports one TCR beta chain. The antigen is unknown. Positively selected for CCR7, the CD45RO-negative cells used as naive CD8 cells excluded terminally differentiated effector memory CD45RA+ cells. The sample originates from a study of shared clonotypes between healthy human individuals. At the level of the study: Samples came from a couple of female and three male donors aged 18 to 49. Plates per donor: three CD4 naive, three CD4 memory, two CD8 naive, one CD8 memory.

Profiled with immunoSEQ multiplex PCR; TCRdb holds only in-frame clones, not every one. The data show around 2,000,000 clones, about 95% seen once. Findings and caveats of the study: Generation probabilities of non-shared clonotypes were lower (relative to those shared by all four donors). Genetic and exposure-history diversity was limited by the few donors.

Germline lookup yields CDR1 SGDLS and CDR2 YYNGEE. V dropped 6 bases and J dropped 2 bases, with 17 bases sitting between them. The CDR3 runs to 15 residues. This clonotype originated in a man between 18 and 35 years old in good health. Sequenced: naive CD8+ T cells sorted from blood. This sequence joins TRBV9 and TRBJ2-5, with D maybe TRBD2 (6 bases). The CDR3 DNA reads as TGTGCCAGCACCCCCGGCGGCGGGGAACAAGAGACCCAGTACTTC. This encodes CASTPGGGEQETQYF. The complete variable domain, with remaining parts taken from reference TRBV9 and TRBJ2-5, reads DSGVTQTPKHLITATGQRVTLRCSPRSGDLSVYWYQQSLDQGLQFLIQYYNGEERAKGNILERFSAQQFPDLHSELNLSSLELGDSALYFCASTPGGGEQETQYFGPGTRLLVL.